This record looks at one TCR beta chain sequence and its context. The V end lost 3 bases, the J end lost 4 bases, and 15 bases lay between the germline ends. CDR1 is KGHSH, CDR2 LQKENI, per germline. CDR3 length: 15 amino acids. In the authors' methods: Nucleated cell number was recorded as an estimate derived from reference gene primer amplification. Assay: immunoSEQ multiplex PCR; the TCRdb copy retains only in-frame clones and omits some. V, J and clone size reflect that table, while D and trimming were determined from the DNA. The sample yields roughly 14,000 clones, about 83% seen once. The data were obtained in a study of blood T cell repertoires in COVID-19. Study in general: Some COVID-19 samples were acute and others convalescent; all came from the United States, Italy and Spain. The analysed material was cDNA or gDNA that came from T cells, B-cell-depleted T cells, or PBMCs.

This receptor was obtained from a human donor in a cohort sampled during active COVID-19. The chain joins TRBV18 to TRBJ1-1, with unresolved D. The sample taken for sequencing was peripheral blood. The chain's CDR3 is CASSPPRAEGTEAFF. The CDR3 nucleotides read TGTGCCAGCTCACCCCCTCGGGCGGAGGGCACTGAAGCTTTCTTT.